This is a list of T cell receptor beta chains from one sample in a study of cytomegalovirus exposure and HLA in healthy donors. Using immunoSEQ multiplex PCR, the repertoire was profiled, and TCRdb retains in-frame clones only, with some absent. The table lists 30,000 to 40,000 clones, 35% to 55% of them singletons. Sample: PBMCs. Every receptor here comes from a woman in her forties or fifties in good health and CMV-seronegative. Each CDR3 is given with its conserved first and last residue. A D gene is named only where the DNA matches it firmly. Not all rows give a size; the values are once, few, many and, for expanded clones, a class.

J gene	D gene	clone size	V gene	CDR3 DNA	CDR3 protein
TRBJ1-5	TRBD1	NA	TRBV19	TGTGCCAGTATCCAGGGGGCAAGCGGCCAGCCCCAGCATTTT	CASIQGASGQPQHF
TRBJ1-4	NA	few	TRBV7-9	TGTGCCAGCAGCTTCGGAGGGGACGGTACCGAAAAACTGTTTTTT	CASSFGGDGTEKLFF
TRBJ2-5	TRBD1	NA	TRBV19	TGTGCCAGTAGTCCCGGGGACAGCTCCCTCCCAAGGGAGACCCAGTACTTC	CASSPGDSSLPRETQYF
TRBJ2-5	TRBD2	NA	TRBV29-1	TGCAGCGTTGACCCAGCGGGAGGGCCGGAGACCCAGTACTTC	CSVDPAGGPETQYF
TRBJ2-1	TRBD2	NA	TRBV6-1	TGTGCCAGCAGTGGAGGACTAGGGAGTGAGCAGTTCTTC	CASSGGLGSEQFF
TRBJ2-3	TRBD1	NA	TRBV6-6	TGTGCCAGCAGTATGGACAGGAGCACAGATACGCAGTATTTT	CASSMDRSTDTQYF
TRBJ1-4	NA	NA	TRBV28	TGTGCCAGCAGTTTGGGTCAGGGAGGAAAACTGTTTTTT	CASSLGQGGKLFF
TRBJ2-3	TRBD2	few	TRBV27	TGTGCCAGCAGTCAGACCTCTCCCGGGACTAGCGAAGATACGCAGTATTTT	CASSQTSPGTSEDTQYF
TRBJ1-1	TRBD1	NA	TRBV10-3	TGTGCCATCAGTGCGGGGACAGCTTCGGGGTCTGGGTACACTGAAGCTTTCTTT	CAISAGTASGSGYTEAFF
TRBJ2-2	NA	NA	TRBV2	TGTGCCAGCAGTATCTTTACACCCGGGGAGCTGTTTTTT	CASSIFTPGELFF
TRBJ2-1	NA	NA	TRBV5-1	TGCGCCAGCAGCTTGGGACTAGCCTACAATGAGCAGTTCTTC	CASSLGLAYNEQFF
TRBJ1-5	NA	NA	TRBV7-2	TGTGCCAGCAGCTTAGGGGGGGGCCTCAATCAGCCCCAGCATTTT	CASSLGGGLNQPQHF
TRBJ2-5	NA	NA	TRBV7-9	TGTGCCAGCAGCCCCTATGCCTCAACAGGGCGAGGGGAGACCCAGTACTTC	CASSPYASTGRGETQYF
TRBJ1-1	TRBD1	few	TRBV28	TGTGCCAGCAGTCCCCACGGACAGGCGAACACTGAAGCTTTCTTT	CASSPHGQANTEAFF
TRBJ2-3	NA	NA	TRBV20-1	TGCAGTGCTACCCAGTGGGATACGCAGTATTTT	CSATQWDTQYF
TRBJ1-1	NA	few	TRBV6-1	TGTGCCAGCAGTGAGGGGGGGAGCACTGAAGCTTTCTTT	CASSEGGSTEAFF
TRBJ2-1	TRBD2	NA	TRBV4-2	TGTGCCAGCAGCCACCCGGGACTAGGAGGTGAGCAGTTCTTC	CASSHPGLGGEQFF
TRBJ2-7	TRBD1	NA	TRBV29-1	TGCAGCGTTGAAAGGGGACAGAGCCCTTACGAGCAGTACTTC	CSVERGQSPYEQYF
TRBJ2-1	TRBD1	NA	TRBV18	TGTGCCAGCTCACCGGAACAGGGGACCTACAATGAGCAGTTCTTC	CASSPEQGTYNEQFF
TRBJ2-1	NA	few	TRBV5-1	TGCGCCAGCAGCTTGGGGCCGAACTCCTACAATGAGCAGTTCTTC	CASSLGPNSYNEQFF
TRBJ2-2	NA	once	TRBV6-4	TGTGCCAGCACCATGACAGAGAACACCGGGGAGCTGTTTTTT	CASTMTENTGELFF
TRBJ2-1	NA	NA	TRBV7-9	TGTGCCAGCAGCTTGGAAAGGGGGGGGAGAGGTGAGCAGTTCTTC	CASSLERGGRGEQFF
TRBJ1-4	NA	NA	TRBV23-1	TGCGCCAGCAGCCAAGGGTCCCCACAGGAAGAAAAACTGTTTTTT	CASSQGSPQEEKLFF
TRBJ1-5	NA	few	TRBV7-9	TGTGCCAGCAGCTTAGGACGTGGGGAGGTGGGCAATCAGCCCCAGCATTTT	CASSLGRGEVGNQPQHF
TRBJ2-7	TRBD1	NA	TRBV9	TGTGCCAGCAGCGTAGAGGACAGGTCCCACTCCTACGAGCAGTACTTC	CASSVEDRSHSYEQYF
TRBJ2-3	NA	NA	TRBV9	TGTGCCAGCAGCACCCTATTGGGGCGGGGGCCCACAGATACGCAGTATTTT	CASSTLLGRGPTDTQYF
TRBJ1-1	NA	few	TRBV5-4	TGTGCCAGCAGCCCTCCGGGACTGCGAATGAACACTGAAGCTTTCTTT	CASSPPGLRMNTEAFF
TRBJ1-5	NA	few	TRBV29-1	TGCAGCGCCGGACAGAGCAATCAGCCCCAGCATTTT	CSAGQSNQPQHF
TRBJ2-3	TRBD2	few	TRBV5-4	TGTGCCAGCAGGATTCAGCGGGGGGACGGCGATACGCAGTATTTT	CASRIQRGDGDTQYF
TRBJ2-3	TRBD2	NA	TRBV10-3	TGTGCCATCAGTGAACGGGGGGGGATTGATACGCAGTATTTT	CAISERGGIDTQYF
TRBJ2-1	NA	once	TRBV30	TGTGCCTGGAGTCAAGGACTCAATGAGCAGTTCTTC	CAWSQGLNEQFF
TRBJ1-1	NA	few	TRBV18	TGTGCCAGCTCAGTCACCCAGGGTGGCACTGAAGCTTTCTTT	CASSVTQGGTEAFF
TRBJ2-3	TRBD2	NA	TRBV30	TGTGCCTCCCCGGGGGGGGACACAGATACGCAGTATTTT	CASPGGDTDTQYF
TRBJ1-3	NA	NA	TRBV18	TGTGCCAGCTCACCCCCTGACATTTCGGGAAACACCATATATTTT	CASSPPDISGNTIYF
TRBJ2-1	TRBD2	few	TRBV7-2	TGTGCCAGCAGCTTAGTGACCCTGGGAGGGGTCGAGCAGTTCTTC	CASSLVTLGGVEQFF
TRBJ2-1	NA	NA	TRBV5-4	TGTGCCAGCAAGAGTTTGGCGGGGGCCGGGAATGAGCAGTTCTTC	CASKSLAGAGNEQFF
TRBJ2-7	NA	NA	TRBV6-4	TGTGCCAACGAGAGTCCGTCCTACGAGCAGTACTTC	CANESPSYEQYF
TRBJ2-2	NA	NA	TRBV7-3	TGTGCCAGCAGCCCCCTCGGCACGGGTGCTGGGGAGCTGTTTTTT	CASSPLGTGAGELFF
TRBJ1-1	NA	NA	TRBV5-5	TGTGCCAGCAGCCCCCGACAGGCGCCGATGAACACTGAAGCTTTCTTT	CASSPRQAPMNTEAFF
TRBJ2-7	NA	NA	TRBV6-6	TGTGCCAGCACCTGGGGCACCCTCTACGAGCAGTACTTC	CASTWGTLYEQYF
TRBJ2-7	TRBD2	NA	TRBV5-1	TGCGCCAGCAGCTTGGCCTTAGCGGGGTACGAGCAGTACTTC	CASSLALAGYEQYF
TRBJ2-7	TRBD1	few	TRBV11-3	TGTGCCAGCAGCAAAATGTCGACAGGGGGCTCCTACGAGCAGTACTTC	CASSKMSTGGSYEQYF